The present T cell receptor (beta chain) was sequenced within a study of OX40 agonist ivuxolimab in advanced cancers. Germline V gene data show CDR1 as SGHTA and CDR2 as FQGNSA. CDR3 length: 16 amino acids. Unmatched junction bases numbered 9, after V lost 6 bases and J lost 4 bases. The sampling schedule covered blood at baseline, cycle 4 day 1, and cycle 7 day 1. The assay was immunoSEQ multiplex PCR, and TCRdb's table has in-frame clones only and misses some. The sample has roughly 70,000 clones; roughly 82% are singletons. Note on this clone: Antigen specificity is unknown.

Study-wide results and limits: Partial responders at 0.1-3.0 mg/kg showed near-lowest clonal expansion.

This specimen was CD4+ or CD8+ T cells sorted from blood, taken in a trial of the OX40 agonist ivuxolimab. This receptor was obtained from an adult with an advanced solid tumor such as melanoma, head and neck, liver or kidney cancer. The chain employs TRBV7-2 and TRBJ2-6; 7 bases align to TRBD1. CDR3 sequence reads: CASSSNRGPGANVLTF. In DNA form, the CDR3 reads TGTGCCAGCAGTTCAAACAGGGGCCCCGGGGCCAACGTCCTGACTTTC.